This record looks at one T cell receptor (beta chain) sequence and its context. Its antigen remains unidentified. Mismatch with germline at one junction end may stem from a read error. Different DNA sequences within this sample yield the same CDR3. The data are from a study of T cells after posttransplantation cyclophosphamide listed by TCRdb under 2016. About the investigation overall: The study tracked T cell repertoire reconstitution by TRB sequencing after myeloablative bone marrow transplantation using posttransplantation cyclophosphamide as GVHD prophylaxis. Samples from about 37 PTCy-treated patients and under 20 related bone marrow donors of those patients were subjected to antigen receptor sequencing. TRB sequencing was performed on blood from all 35 or so PTCy patients with 1-year posttransplant specimens. TRB sequencing was also done on up to roughly 3 additional blood samples from 2 to 5.2 years after transplant in 3 patients, and on pretransplant blood from several patients. TRA and TRB clonality were tightly correlated in about ten samples, so subsequent TCR analyses focused on TRB only. Public TRB sequences were queried against a database of over 3,600 sequences associated with responses to pathogens, tumor antigens, self-antigens and alloantigens.

General findings and caveats noted by the study authors: The TRB repertoires of T cells infiltrating skin or the GI tract showed only limited overlap with the TRB repertoires found in blood. Across 45 patients, recipient CMV seropositivity and CMV reactivation were highly associated with TRB clonality; PTCy diversity was similar to CNI/methotrexate controls. Donor-recipient similarity was low at 1-2 months but rose over the first year, and later blood repertoires were often dominated by donor CD8+ memory clones.

The CDR3 goes from the cysteine to the phenylalanine over 16 residues. Only the CDR3 portion is preserved as DNA: 48 bases, with reading frame beginning at the first base. The germline V gene supplies CDR1 SGHRS and CDR2 YFSETQ. Genomic DNA was the input for TRB sequencing, which was run either with the immunoSEQ assay at survey resolution or with the hsTCRB kit. Turning to the authors' computational methods: The immunoSEQ software was used for initial read processing, and the LymphoSeq R package was used for repertoire analyses. Clonality was calculated as 1 minus normalized Shannon entropy, and the Gini coefficient was also calculated for each TRB dataset. To infer phenotypes in unsorted samples, TRB sequences from sorted subsets of the recipient or donor were mapped onto the unsorted samples of the same recipient. Entries here come from immuneACCESS through TCRdb and include only in-frame sequences with V and J called. Some clones fail to appear in such tables; in the studies checked, an unresolved V gene covers under half of the shortfall, and the cause of the remainder is unknown. V, J and clone size are those of that table, while D and trimming were read from the DNA. For this sample there are about 18,000 clones; 85% appear just once. The ten largest clones capture approximately 30% of the sample.

The control cohort consisted of approximately 12 patients who had myeloablative marrow transplants with methotrexate plus a calcineurin inhibitor and who were sampled 1 year after transplant. Peripheral blood and bone marrow mononuclear cells were isolated by Ficoll-Hypaque density centrifugation and were cryopreserved. The source material was PBMCs, sampled after allogeneic stem cell transplant with calcineurin inhibitor and methotrexate. The rearranged segments are TRBV5-1 and TRBJ2-3, and 9 bases in between align with TRBD2. This TCR derives from a female patient between 18 and 35 years old who received an allogeneic stem cell transplant from an unrelated donor, was CMV-positive, and had acute and chronic GVHD. The graft donor may be the source of some T cells after a transplant. CDR3 loop: CASSLGLAGNTDTQYF. The DNA sequence reads TGCGCCAGTAGCTTGGGCCTAGCGGGGAACACAGATACGCAGTATTTT. Beyond the CDR3, the reference TRBV5-1 and TRBJ2-3 genes provide the residues; the full variable domain reads: KAGVTQTPRYLIKTRGQQVTLSCSPISGHRSVSWYQQTPGQGLQFLFEYFSETQRNKGNFPGRFSGRQFSNSRSEMNVSTLELGDSALYLCASSLGLAGNTDTQYFGPGTRLTVL.